Sequencing of this T cell receptor beta chain was carried out in a study of PD-1 blockade in classical Hodgkin lymphoma. Study findings and constraints: Individuals who commenced nivolumab within less than 1 year of ASCT were excluded. Compared with healthy donors, newly diagnosed patients reportedly showed lower baseline TCR diversity.

This CDR3 contains 14 residues. V lost 7 bases to trimming and J lost 5 bases; unmatched junction nucleotides: 8. Per germline, CDR1 WSHSY and CDR2 SAAADI. Here immunoSEQ multiplex PCR was the method, and the copy in TCRdb shows in-frame clones only, minus some. The sample comprises thousands of clones, just under 80% of which are singletons, and approximately 4% rests with the top ten. In every patient, relapse followed autologous stem cell transplantation, while exposure to brentuximab vedotin differed. With magnetic negative selection, CD4+ T cells were purified from PBMCs that had been thawed. In the case of this clone: Its specificity is not known.

This receptor was obtained from a human donor with classical Hodgkin lymphoma. The rearrangement joins TRBV10-2 to TRBJ1-5, with TRBD1 matching over 7 bases. The source material was CD4+ T cells from blood, sampled at baseline. The CDR3 protein is CASKVTGAHQPQHF. CDR3 DNA sequence: TGCGCCAGCAAGGTTACAGGGGCCCATCAGCCCCAGCATTTT.